A single sample is the source of the 27 T cell receptor beta chains below, sequenced in a study of blood T cell repertoires in COVID-19 (dated by TCRdb to about 2020). Library method: the immunoSEQ multiplex PCR assay. The source is immuneACCESS, and TCRdb retained only in-frame sequences with V and J called. Part of the clones is not carried over; for the studies checked, unresolved V genes explain less than half of this, and the remainder is unexplained. The sample table shows a few hundred thousand clones, and less than 90% are seen once. The ten largest clonotypes hold roughly 14% of the sample. Sequenced: peripheral blood. Every receptor here comes from a woman aged 70-85 years with COVID-19, enrolled during active disease.

The chain recombines TRBV4-2 with TRBJ1-1; 7 positions match TRBD1. The V segment lost 4 bases and the J segment 1 base; nucleotides outside the gene matches: 3. The germline V gene encodes CDR1 LGHNA and CDR2 YNFKEQ. The length of the CDR3 is 14 residues. CDR3 protein: CASSPTGRNTEAFF. DNA of the CDR3: TGTGCCAGCAGCCCGACAGGGAGGAACACTGAAGCTTTCTTT.

This rearrangement joins TRBV7-8 to TRBJ2-1; a weak D match, TRBD2 (6 bases). Germline CDR1 reads SGHVS; CDR2 reads FQNEAQ. Trimming pared 6 bases from V and 9 bases from J, leaving 15 bases between. This CDR3 contains 13 residues. The CDR3 region is CASRRAWGVEQFF. The CDR3 coding sequence is TGTGCCAGCAGACGGGCCTGGGGGGTTGAGCAGTTCTTC.

The chain uses TRBV30 and TRBJ2-3; 7 bases fit TRBD1. The V gene's germline CDR1 is GTSNPN and CDR2 SVGIG (reference sequence). The CDR3 is 15 amino acids. The V and J ends lost 2 bases and 7 bases, in that order; junction bases with no gene match: 12. The CDR3 protein is CAWSQAGGTINTQYF. CDR3 bases: TGTGCCTGGAGTCAAGCAGGGGGTACAATAAATACGCAGTATTTT.

The chain uses TRBV11-1 and TRBJ2-3; no clear D gene. Germline V CDR1 and CDR2: SGHAT, FQDESV (reference sequence). The germline V and J ends were trimmed by 0 bases and 1 base, with 8 bases remaining between them. The CDR3 contains 15 residues. The chain's CDR3 is CASSLADRGTDTQYF. The CDR3 bases are TGTGCCAGCAGCTTAGCTGACCGGGGCACAGATACGCAGTATTTT. The entire variable domain, with the rest obtained from reference TRBV11-1 and TRBJ2-3, is as follows: EAEVAQSPRYKITEKSQAVAFWCDPISGHATLYWYRQILGQGPELLVQFQDESVVDDSQLPKDRFSAERLKGVDSTLKIQPAELGDSAMYLCASSLADRGTDTQYFGPGTRLTVL.

To note about this clone: The sample has other DNA sequences that encode this CDR3 too. The V call is TRBV18, the J call TRBJ1-5; 7 nucleotides agree with TRBD1. Germline V gives CDR1 KGHSH, CDR2 LQKENI. The length of the CDR3 is 14 residues. The junction had 5 bases not matched to a gene; V was cut back by 3 bases and J by 6 bases. CDR3 sequence (DNA): TGTGCCAGCTCACCTGACAGGGTGGGTCAGCCCCAGCATTTT. Translated: CASSPDRVGQPQHF.

The table lists this clone with a few counts. The chain joins TRBV3-1 (or the pseudogene TRBV3-2) to TRBJ1-6, with 9 bases lining up with TRBD1. Per germline, CDR1 LGHDT and CDR2 YNNKEL (reference sequence). V shed 4 bases and J 9 bases; nucleotides not matched to a gene: 4. CDR3 size: 14 residues. DNA of the CDR3: TGTGCCAGCAGCCGGGGACAGGGAGGTTCACCCCTCCACTTT. Translating gives CASSRGQGGSPLHF.

V gene TRBV7-8 combines with J gene TRBJ2-4; 9 nucleotides agree with TRBD1. Germline V gives CDR1 SGHVS, CDR2 FQNEAQ. With 3 bases clipped from V and 7 bases from J, the junction kept 10 bases outside the gene matches. The CDR3 extends over 16 amino acids. For the CDR3, the DNA is TGTGCCAGCAGCTTGGAGGGACAGGGCGCAATGAACATTCAGTACTTC. It specifies CASSLEGQGAMNIQYF.

The chain has TRBV4-2 and TRBJ1-5, with D unresolved. In germline, CDR1 is LGHNA, CDR2 YNFKEQ. Trimming took off 0 bases at V and 0 bases at J, with 6 bases between the two ends. The CDR3 loop spans 15 amino acids. This CDR3 is CASSQEQYSNQPQHF. The CDR3 DNA sequence: TGTGCCAGCAGCCAAGAACAGTATAGCAATCAGCCCCAGCATTTT.

This clone was found once. DNA of the CDR3: TGTGCCAGCAGCCAAGGGACCCAGACAGGGTGGAATGAGCAGTTCTTC. Translated, it gives CASSQGTQTGWNEQFF. This chain links TRBV4-2 with TRBJ2-1; 7 bases line up with TRBD1. The germline V gene has CDR1 LGHNA and CDR2 YNFKEQ. The CDR3 sequence is 16 residues long. Unmatched junction bases numbered 10, after V lost 1 base and J lost 7 bases.

The chain recombines TRBV29-1 with TRBJ1-1; D is undetermined. Per the germline V gene, CDR1 is SQVTM and CDR2 is ANQGSEA. Deletions cut 4 bases from V and 2 bases from J, with 8 bases between. This CDR3 contains 12 residues. This CDR3 is CSVGAFNTEAFF. Written as DNA, the CDR3 is TGCAGCGTTGGCGCCTTTAACACTGAAGCTTTCTTT.

The genes are TRBV5-6 and TRBJ1-4, with TRBD1 matching over 9 bases. Per the germline V gene, CDR1 is SGHDT and CDR2 is YYEEEE. This CDR3 region has 14 residues. Germline trimming cut 5 bases from V and 5 bases from J; bases unmatched to any gene: 4. The CDR3 reads CASSWGTGNEKLFF. The DNA of the CDR3 is TGTGCCAGCAGTTGGGGGACAGGGAATGAAAAACTGTTTTTT.

The chain recombines TRBV5-6 with TRBJ2-1, with 14 bases that match TRBD2. The germline gives CDR1 SGHDT, CDR2 YYEEEE. The CDR3 runs 18 residues. V lost 3 bases to trimming and J lost 3 bases; unmatched junction nucleotides: 8. CDR3: CASSSRTSGGTHYNEQFF. The DNA for the CDR3 is TGTGCCAGCAGCTCCCGGACTAGCGGGGGGACCCACTACAATGAGCAGTTCTTC.

The chain is built from TRBV5-1 and TRBJ1-1; possibly TRBD1 for D (5 bases). The CDR3 is made up of 15 amino acids. From germline, CDR1 is SGHRS and CDR2 YFSETQ. Trimming stripped 0 bases from V and 1 base from J, with 10 bases between. CDR3 nucleotide sequence: TGCGCCAGCAGCTTGGAGGGGTTTCGGAACACTGAAGCTTTCTTT. It encodes CASSLEGFRNTEAFF.

The gene calls are TRBV5-6 and TRBJ2-7; TRBD2 agrees at 8 bases. The germline V gene has CDR1 SGHDT and CDR2 YYEEEE. The J segment lost 8 bases and the V segment lost 2 bases, leaving 9 bases of the junction unmatched. This CDR3 contains 14 residues. CDR3: CASSFWTSRGKQYF. The DNA of the CDR3 is TGTGCCAGCAGCTTCTGGACTAGCAGGGGAAAGCAGTACTTC.

The chain links TRBV10-1 to TRBJ2-3; D unresolved. CDR1 is WNHNN, CDR2 SYGVQD, per germline (reference sequence). V was pared by 4 bases and J by 6 bases, with 8 bases between. The CDR3 spans 12 residues. In nucleotides, the CDR3 is TGCGCCAGCAGTGTAGAGTGGGATACGCAGTATTTT. This encodes CASSVEWDTQYF.

The J gene is TRBJ2-7, the V gene TRBV2; a weak D match, TRBD2 (6 bases). V lost 6 bases and J lost 6, with 15 bases in between. CDR3 length equals 13 residues. Germline V CDR1 and CDR2: SNHLY, FYNNEI. CDR3 coding DNA: TGTGCCAGCAGGGCTCGACTAGTTGGCGAGCAGTACTTC. Residues: CASRARLVGEQYF.

The chain joins TRBV24-1 to TRBJ2-1, with 7 bases fitting TRBD1. The germline CDR1 and CDR2 sequences are KGHDR and SFDVKD. The CDR3 has 15 amino acids. V lost 5 bases, J lost 0 bases, and 3 bases stayed unmatched. The CDR3, as DNA: TGTGCCACCAGTGGCCGACAGGGCTCCTACAATGAGCAGTTCTTC. Its protein product is CATSGRQGSYNEQFF.

The V and J genes are TRBV7-2 and TRBJ1-2; 8 bases map to TRBD1. This CDR3 contains 15 residues. The germline V gene has CDR1 SGHTA and CDR2 FQGNSA. V lost 3 bases and J lost 2; bases outside the gene matches: 5. CDR3 DNA: TGTGCCAGCAGCTTTGGACAGGGAGTCAACTATGGCTACACCTTC. This gives the protein CASSFGQGVNYGYTF.

V gene TRBV4-1 combines with J gene TRBJ1-5, with TRBD1 matching over 7 bases. From germline, CDR1 is MGHRA and CDR2 YSYEKL. V trimming: 6 bases; J trimming: 7 bases; junction bases outside the gene matches: 9. CDR3 length: 14 amino acids. CDR3: CASSLARGQQPQHF. As DNA, the CDR3 is TGCGCCAGCAGTTTGGCTAGGGGGCAGCAGCCCCAGCATTTT.

The chain employs TRBV29-1 and TRBJ2-5; 8 positions agree with TRBD1. Germline V gene sequence: CDR1 SQVTM, CDR2 ANQGSEA. This CDR3 has 11 residues. V dropped 5 bases and J dropped 11; count of bases not matched to a gene: 7. The CDR3 DNA reads as TGCAGCGTTATGACAGGGGCGTTTCAGTACTTC. Encoded protein: CSVMTGAFQYF.

This chain uses TRBV10-3 with TRBJ2-1; 13 bases align to TRBD2. The ends lost 2 bases at V and 7 bases at J; junction bases unmatched: 2. Germline V gene data show CDR1 as ENHRY and CDR2 as SYGVKD. The CDR3 is made up of 15 amino acids. The CDR3 sequence: CAISEETSGGNEQFF. The DNA for the CDR3 is TGTGCCATCAGTGAGGAGACTAGCGGGGGGAATGAGCAGTTCTTC.

The J gene is TRBJ1-1, the V gene TRBV2; TRBD1 agrees at 7 bases. The CDR3 contains 13 residues. The germline V gene has CDR1 SNHLY and CDR2 FYNNEI. Losses at the gene ends were 8 bases for V and 4 bases for J; bases not matched to a gene: 7. The CDR3 sequence is CASFRDRATEAFF. DNA for the CDR3: TGTGCCAGCTTCCGTGACAGGGCCACTGAAGCTTTCTTT.

This chain joins TRBV27 and TRBJ1-3; D remains unclear. Trimming pared 5 bases from V and 3 bases from J, leaving 8 bases between. Germline loops: CDR1 MNHEY, CDR2 SMNVEV (reference sequence). The CDR3 covers 13 residues. The DNA for the CDR3 is TGTGCCAGCAGTCCGAACGGTGGAAACACCATATATTTT. Amino acid sequence: CASSPNGGNTIYF.

The rearrangement links TRBV6-5 to TRBJ1-3, with 7 bases matching TRBD1. CDR3 size: 13 residues. CDR1 is MNHEY and CDR2 is SVGAGI in the germline V gene. Unmatched junction bases numbered 3, after V lost 7 bases and J lost 3 bases. The CDR3 DNA is TGTGCCAGCAAAGGGGGCGGTGGAAACACCATATATTTT. This codes for CASKGGGGNTIYF.

The chain recombines TRBV29-1 with TRBJ2-1, with TRBD2 matching 7 bases. CDR3 length: 16 amino acids. CDR1 and CDR2 (germline): SQVTM, ANQGSEA. Trimming took 5 bases from V and 0 from J; bases not matched to a gene: 10. The CDR3 protein is CSVRSWEGISYNEQFF. CDR3 sequence (DNA): TGCAGCGTTCGTTCGTGGGAGGGGATCTCCTACAATGAGCAGTTCTTC.

The chain joins TRBV9 to TRBJ2-1; 8 bases are shared with TRBD2. This CDR3 contains 15 residues. Germline V gene sequence: CDR1 SGDLS, CDR2 YYNGEE. J gave up 2 bases and V 4 bases, and 5 bases lay outside the gene matches. CDR3 nucleotides: TGTGCCAGCAGCCCACTAGCGGAAACCTACAATGAGCAGTTCTTC. The encoded protein is CASSPLAETYNEQFF.

This chain uses TRBV18 with TRBJ1-1; 7 nucleotides agree with TRBD1. V dropped 4 bases and J dropped 5; count of bases not matched to a gene: 7. Germline-derived CDR1 and CDR2 are KGHSH and LQKENI. The CDR3 runs 14 residues. Here the CDR3 DNA reads TGTGCCAGCTCACTGAAGACAGGGACAACTGAAGCTTTCTTT. Amino acids: CASSLKTGTTEAFF.